Shown below are 18 T cell receptor beta chains from a single sample sequenced in a study of blood T cell repertoires in COVID-19. Method: immunoSEQ multiplex PCR; TCRdb's copy keeps in-frame clones and lacks some. The table lists over 200,000 clones, 88% of them singletons. Input material: peripheral blood. The receptor set was obtained from a human donor in a cohort sampled during active COVID-19.

In this sample, this clone turned up once. The chain carries TRBV2 and TRBJ2-3; TRBD2 agrees at 8 bases. V shed 7 bases, J shed 2 bases, and the junction held 5 bases outside the gene matches. The CDR3 spans 14 residues. Germline lookup yields CDR1 SNHLY and CDR2 FYNNEI. CDR3 bases: TGTGCCAGCACTCAGCGGGAGAACACAGATACGCAGTATTTT. This encodes CASTQRENTDTQYF.

This clone was seen only a few times. The rearrangement uses TRBV10-1 and TRBJ1-2, with D possibly TRBD1 on 5 matching bases. The germline V gene has CDR1 WNHNN and CDR2 SYGVQD (reference sequence). The V and J ends lost 3 bases and 2 bases respectively, with 10 bases between them. This CDR3 region has 14 residues. The CDR3 region is CASSEQVGNYGYTF. CDR3 coding DNA: TGCGCCAGCAGTGAACAGGTGGGGAACTATGGCTACACCTTC.

Only one count was recorded for this clone. The genes are TRBV7-3 and TRBJ2-1; D is uncertain. The CDR3 sequence is 13 residues long. CDR1 and CDR2 (germline): SGHTA, FQGTGA. The V end lost 5 bases, the J end lost 7 bases, and 12 bases lay between the germline ends. In DNA, the CDR3 is TGTGCCAGCAGCGAGCCCAATCTAAATGAGCAGTTCTTC. This translates into CASSEPNLNEQFF.

The chain is built from TRBV5-1 and TRBJ2-2; 11 bases agree with TRBD1. The CDR3 has 19 amino acids. Germline loops: CDR1 SGHRS, CDR2 YFSETQ. J gave up 6 bases and V 4 bases, and 17 bases lay outside the gene matches. CDR3 protein: CASSLAGQGAVYIPGELFF. The CDR3 nucleotides read TGCGCCAGCAGCCTGGCTGGACAGGGGGCCGTTTATATCCCCGGGGAGCTGTTTTTT.

This clone was counted a few times. The V gene is TRBV6-5, the J gene TRBJ1-1, with D tentatively TRBD1 (5 bases). The V gene lost 6 bases and the J gene lost 1 base, with 9 bases spanning the gap. CDR1 is MNHEY and CDR2 is SVGAGI in the germline V gene. The CDR3 covers 13 residues. The CDR3 nucleotides read TGTGCCAGCAGGTCGACAGAGAACACTGAAGCTTTCTTT. Translation: CASRSTENTEAFF.

A single count supports this clone. The V call is TRBV5-1, the J call TRBJ2-7; D is undetermined. Germline CDR1 and CDR2: SGHRS and YFSETQ. Trimming shortened V by 0 bases and J by 2 bases, and 6 bases separated the two germline ends. The CDR3 is 13 amino acids. This chain's CDR3 is CASSLVATYEQYF. The CDR3 DNA reads TGCGCCAGCAGCTTGGTAGCAACCTACGAGCAGTACTTC.

This chain joins TRBV5-1 and TRBJ1-1; 9 nucleotides match TRBD1. The V and J ends lost 3 bases and 4 bases, in that order; junction bases with no gene match: 10. From germline, CDR1 is SGHRS and CDR2 YFSETQ. The CDR3 runs to 16 residues. CDR3 DNA sequence: TGCGCCAGCAGCTCGCGGACGGGACAGGGTACCACTGAAGCTTTCTTT. This translates into CASSSRTGQGTTEAFF.

The genes are TRBV10-3 and TRBJ2-7, with a weak D call TRBD1 (6 bases). V lost 4 bases, J lost 2 bases, and 9 bases lay in between. From germline, CDR1 is ENHRY and CDR2 SYGVKD. This CDR3 comprises 13 residues. CDR3 residues: CAISAGQPYEQYF. CDR3 nucleotide sequence: TGTGCCATCAGTGCCGGACAGCCCTACGAGCAGTACTTC.

The chain is built from TRBV12-3 or TRBV12-4 and TRBJ1-2; D possibly corresponds to TRBD1 (6 bases). This CDR3 region has 11 residues. V lost 7 bases and J 7 bases, leaving 10 bases between the germline ends. The CDR3 reads CASTRGGGYTF. CDR3 nucleotides: TGTGCCAGCACACGAGGGGGTGGCTACACCTTC.

The rearrangement links TRBV18 to TRBJ2-6; 7 bases are a match to TRBD1. With V trimmed by 2 bases and J by 0 bases, 4 bases remained unmatched. Germline V gene lookup returns CDR1 KGHSH and CDR2 LQKENI. The CDR3 sequence is 17 residues long. CDR3 region: CASSPGSGGSGANVLTF. DNA of the CDR3: TGTGCCAGCTCACCAGGGTCAGGGGGCTCTGGGGCCAACGTCCTGACTTTC.

In this sample, this clone turned up once. The genes are TRBV20-1 and TRBJ1-3; D is ambiguous. This CDR3 has 14 amino acids. Germline assignment: CDR1 DFQATT and CDR2 SNEGSKA (reference sequence). The V gene lost 3 bases and the J gene lost 0 bases, with 9 bases spanning the gap. CDR3 amino acids: CSASFSLSGNTIYF. The CDR3 region has the DNA TGCAGTGCTAGTTTTTCCCTCTCTGGAAACACCATATATTTT.

This clone was seen just once. The CDR3 bases are TGTGCCAGCAGTGGAGAACATACCTTTGCCTACGAGCAGTACTTC. Translating it yields CASSGEHTFAYEQYF. The chain recombines TRBV9 with TRBJ2-7; D is unresolved. V lost 5 bases and J lost 2, with 17 bases in between. Germline V gene lookup returns CDR1 SGDLS and CDR2 YYNGEE. There are 15 residues in the CDR3.

V is TRBV10-3 and J is TRBJ2-7, with D perhaps TRBD1 (6 bases). V dropped 3 bases and J dropped 1 base, with 19 bases sitting between them. Germline V gives CDR1 ENHRY, CDR2 SYGVKD. The CDR3 totals 17 residues. The CDR3 here is CAISDRVGPRGSYEQYF. CDR3 coding DNA: TGTGCCATCAGTGATCGGGTGGGTCCTAGGGGGTCCTACGAGCAGTACTTC.

This rearrangement joins TRBV30 to TRBJ1-2, with 7 bases fitting TRBD1. The CDR3 contains 17 residues. Germline CDR1 and CDR2: GTSNPN and SVGIG (reference sequence). V dropped 3 bases and J dropped 5; count of bases not matched to a gene: 18. The CDR3 nucleotides read TGTGCCTGGAGGAGTGGGACAGACCTCTGGGTCCTTTATGGCTACACCTTC. Its protein product is CAWRSGTDLWVLYGYTF.

This chain links TRBV6-5 with TRBJ2-7, with D possibly TRBD2 on 6 matching bases. Per the germline V gene, CDR1 is MNHEY and CDR2 is SVGAGI. The CDR3 runs 16 residues. With 0 bases removed from V and 2 bases from J, the gap between germline ends came to 14 bases. CDR3 sequence: CASSYSNGLTTYEQYF. As DNA, the CDR3 is TGTGCCAGCAGTTACTCGAATGGACTAACTACCTACGAGCAGTACTTC.

The sample holds a few counts of this clone. The V call is TRBV20-1, the J call TRBJ1-5, with 7 positions matching TRBD1. The CDR3 is 17 residues long. Germline-derived CDR1 and CDR2 are DFQATT and SNEGSKA (reference sequence). The J segment lost 3 bases and the V segment lost 3 bases, leaving 14 bases of the junction unmatched. The CDR3 DNA follows: TGCAGTGCTAGTCCTACTAAAACAGGGGATAACAATCAGCCCCAGCATTTT. Protein sequence: CSASPTKTGDNNQPQHF.

The DNA for the CDR3 is TGTGCCAGCAGCGCTTACCGGGACAGGGCTGGAAACACCATATATTTT. Its protein product is CASSAYRDRAGNTIYF. The gene calls are TRBV9 and TRBJ1-3; 9 positions agree with TRBD1. J was trimmed by 2 bases and V by 3 bases; bases with no gene match: 6. This CDR3 spans 16 amino acids. Germline CDR1 is SGDLS and CDR2 is YYNGEE. The variable domain in full, with the rest retrieved from reference TRBV9 and TRBJ1-3, is DSGVTQTPKHLITATGQRVTLRCSPRSGDLSVYWYQQSLDQGLQFLIQYYNGEERAKGNILERFSAQQFPDLHSELNLSSLELGDSALYFCASSAYRDRAGNTIYFGEGSWLTVV.

The chain has TRBV3-1 (or the pseudogene TRBV3-2) and TRBJ2-7, with 8 positions matching TRBD1. CDR3 size: 19 residues. With 0 bases clipped from V and 1 base from J, the junction kept 14 bases outside the gene matches. CDR1 and CDR2 (germline): LGHDT, YNNKEL (reference sequence). CDR3 in amino acids: CASSQDFALTGQESYEQYF. CDR3 nucleotide sequence: TGTGCCAGCAGCCAAGATTTCGCTTTAACGGGACAGGAATCCTACGAGCAGTACTTC.